What follows are 28 T cell receptor beta chains derived from one specimen sequenced in a study of T cell responses to AZD1222 COVID-19 vaccine. Sequencing was performed with immunoSEQ multiplex PCR; in TCRdb, only in-frame clones are kept and a portion is missing. The table lists about 200,000 clones, 90% to 95% of them singletons, with less than 4% in the top ten. Sequences were derived from peripheral blood, sampled 28 days after the second dose of the MenACWY control vaccine. The receptors were gathered from an adult who received the MenACWY meningococcal vaccine as a control.

The chain is built from TRBV5-1 and TRBJ2-1, with TRBD2 matching 8 bases. The V segment lost 0 bases and the J segment 5 bases; nucleotides outside the gene matches: 4. CDR3 length: 15 amino acids. CDR1 is SGHRS and CDR2 is YFSETQ in the germline V gene. DNA of the CDR3: TGCGCCAGCAGCTTGGTACTAGCGGCTAACAATGAGCAGTTCTTC. Protein product: CASSLVLAANNEQFF.

The chain employs TRBV18 and TRBJ1-2; weak D call: TRBD1 (5 bases). In germline, CDR1 is KGHSH, CDR2 LQKENI. This CDR3 contains 14 residues. V shed 3 bases and J shed 8 bases, with 16 bases lying between them. In DNA, the CDR3 is TGTGCCAGCTCACCCGGAAACAGGATGGGCGGCTACACCTTC. As protein: CASSPGNRMGGYTF.

Here the CDR3 reads CASRDLGANYGYTF. For the CDR3, the DNA is TGTGCCAGTAGGGACCTGGGGGCCAACTATGGCTACACCTTC. This sequence joins TRBV19 and TRBJ1-2, with TRBD1 as a possible D gene (6 bases). Trimming took off 6 bases at V and 2 bases at J, with 13 bases between the two ends. The CDR3 extends over 14 amino acids. Germline V lookup: CDR1 LNHDA, CDR2 SQIVND (reference sequence).

The chain has TRBV7-5 and TRBJ2-7; TRBD2, the table's D call, lacks a check against the DNA. TRBV7-5 is listed as a pseudogene. The CDR3 consists of 15 residues. The CDR3 here is CVRSSIAGETYEQYF. In DNA form, the CDR3 reads TGTGTCAGAAGTTCCATAGCGGGGGAGACCTACGAGCAGTACTTC.

The chain employs TRBV28 and TRBJ1-4, with D perhaps matching TRBD1 (5 bases). This CDR3 comprises 15 residues. From germline, CDR1 is MDHEN and CDR2 SYDVKM. Trimming removed 8 bases from V and 7 bases from J, with 20 bases in between. As DNA, the CDR3 is TGTGCCAGCGGGGGGAGGGCCCTCACAATTGAAAAACTGTTTTTT. This translates into CASGGRALTIEKLFF.

This clone was recorded once. V usage is TRBV5-4 and J usage is TRBJ2-5; D possibly corresponds to TRBD2 (7 bases). This CDR3 spans 14 amino acids. V was pared by 4 bases and J by 2 bases, with 12 bases between. Germline loops: CDR1 SGHNT, CDR2 YYREEE (reference sequence). CDR3 nucleotides: TGTGCCAGCAGCGAGGGGGGGCAGCAAGAGACCCAGTACTTC. Residues: CASSEGGQQETQYF.

V usage is TRBV30 and J usage is TRBJ2-1, with 9 bases fitting TRBD2. V shed 0 bases, J shed 5 bases, and the junction held 2 bases outside the gene matches. CDR1 and CDR2 (germline): GTSNPN, SVGIG (reference sequence). The CDR3 runs 14 residues. DNA for the CDR3: TGTGCCTGGAGTGTGGGACTAGCCAACAATGAGCAGTTCTTC. Translation: CAWSVGLANNEQFF.

The V and J genes are TRBV27 and TRBJ1-1, with D unresolved. The CDR3 consists of 15 residues. CDR1 and CDR2 (germline): MNHEY, SMNVEV (reference sequence). Between the trimmed V and J ends, which lost 2 bases and 6 bases, there was a span of 16 bases. CDR3 in amino acids: CASSLGPPKVAEAFF. The CDR3 bases are TGTGCCAGCAGTTTAGGGCCGCCGAAGGTTGCTGAAGCTTTCTTT.

This clone was counted between two and nine times. The chain joins TRBV7-3 to TRBJ2-3; D uncertain. The germline V gene encodes CDR1 SGHTA and CDR2 FQGTGA. The length of the CDR3 is 14 residues. Trimming cost V 3 bases and J 0 bases, with 7 bases left between them. CDR3 DNA: TGTGCCAGCAGCTTCGGACCGAGCACAGATACGCAGTATTTT. Its protein product is CASSFGPSTDTQYF.

J is TRBJ2-1 and V is TRBV5-1; TRBD2 aligns across 12 bases. Losses at the gene ends were 4 bases for V and 8 bases for J; bases not matched to a gene: 4. Germline CDR1 SGHRS, CDR2 YFSETQ. CDR3 length equals 14 residues. The CDR3 reads CASSLAGGPHEQFF. The CDR3 bases are TGCGCCAGCAGCCTAGCGGGAGGGCCCCATGAGCAGTTCTTC. Combining the CDR3 with reference TRBV5-1 and TRBJ2-1 gives the whole variable domain KAGVTQTPRYLIKTRGQQVTLSCSPISGHRSVSWYQQTPGQGLQFLFEYFSETQRNKGNFPGRFSGRQFSNSRSEMNVSTLELGDSALYLCASSLAGGPHEQFFGPGTRLTVL.

This chain uses TRBV4-2 with TRBJ2-5; D perhaps matches TRBD1 (6 bases). The V gene's germline CDR1 is LGHNA and CDR2 YNFKEQ. This CDR3 is 16 amino acids long. Trimming pared 1 base from V and 1 base from J, leaving 13 bases between. CDR3 in amino acids: CASSQVGAASQETQYF. In DNA, the CDR3 is TGTGCCAGCAGCCAAGTGGGGGCAGCGTCCCAAGAGACCCAGTACTTC.

This chain uses TRBV7-9 with TRBJ2-7; D perhaps matches TRBD2 (5 bases). The CDR3 is 13 amino acids. Germline CDR1 SEHNR, CDR2 FQNEAQ (reference sequence). Trimming shortened V by 2 bases and J by 3 bases, and 8 bases separated the two germline ends. The DNA for the CDR3 is TGTGCCAGCAGCTTATTGGCGGGCTACGAGCAGTACTTC. This translates into CASSLLAGYEQYF.

This clone was counted between two and nine times. The genes are TRBV18 and TRBJ2-3; D unclear. The CDR3 is made up of 11 amino acids. Germline V CDR1 and CDR2: KGHSH, LQKENI. V was pared by 3 bases and J by 2 bases, with 0 bases between. The CDR3 here is CASSPTDTQYF. The CDR3 bases are TGTGCCAGCTCACCCACAGATACGCAGTATTTT.

CDR3 loop: CASCDWRELDTQYF. As DNA, the CDR3 is TGTGCCAGCTGCGACTGGCGGGAGCTGGATACGCAGTATTTT. The V call is TRBV6-6, the J call TRBJ2-3, with 7 bases lining up with TRBD2. This CDR3 has 14 amino acids. Trimming at V came to 8 bases and at J to 6 bases, leaving 11 bases not matched to a gene. Germline V gene lookup returns CDR1 MNHNY and CDR2 SVGAGI (reference sequence).

This clone was counted a single time. Written as DNA, the CDR3 is TGTGCCAGCAGCTTAGGGGGCAGAGTTCCCTACGAGCAGTACTTC. It translates to CASSLGGRVPYEQYF. The chain employs TRBV7-7 and TRBJ2-7; the D gene is possibly TRBD1 (5 bases). The CDR3 totals 15 residues. V was shortened by 1 base and J by 2 bases, with 12 bases between the two germline ends. The germline CDR1 and CDR2 sequences are SSHAT and FNYEAQ (reference sequence).

A few counts support this clone. The chain employs TRBV25-1 and TRBJ2-2; perhaps TRBD2 as D (6 bases). There are 16 residues in the CDR3. CDR1 and CDR2 from the germline V gene are MGHDK and SYGVNS. V was shortened by 6 bases and J by 3 bases, with 17 bases between the two germline ends. The CDR3 DNA reads as TGTGCCAGCAGCCCAGGGCGGGGTAGAGACACCGGGGAGCTGTTTTTT. Translated, it gives CASSPGRGRDTGELFF.

This clone was found once. V usage is TRBV11-3 and J usage is TRBJ2-2; D is unclear. V lost 1 base, J lost 4 bases, and 16 bases lay in between. This CDR3 comprises 17 residues. Looked up from germline, CDR1 is SGHNT and CDR2 is YENEEA. CDR3 DNA sequence: TGTGCCAGCAGCTTAGGGGTTGGCTTACGGGTCACCGGGGAGCTGTTTTTT. Amino acids: CASSLGVGLRVTGELFF. Supplemented by reference TRBV11-3 and TRBJ2-2, the full variable domain reads EAGVVQSPRYKIIEKKQPVAFWCNPISGHNTLYWYLQNLGQGPELLIRYENEEAVDDSQLPKDRFSAERLKGVDSTLKIQPAELGDSAVYLCASSLGVGLRVTGELFFGEGSRLTVL.

This chain links TRBV7-9 with TRBJ1-5; 11 bases line up with TRBD1. V shed 4 bases and J 9 bases; nucleotides not matched to a gene: 14. CDR3 size: 17 residues. The germline gives CDR1 SEHNR, CDR2 FQNEAQ (reference sequence). CDR3 loop: CASSSPPGTGGVGPQHF. The CDR3, as DNA: TGTGCCAGCAGCTCCCCTCCCGGGACAGGGGGGGTAGGGCCCCAGCATTTT.

This clone has more than one count but fewer than ten. This rearrangement joins TRBV19 to TRBJ2-2; TRBD2 agrees at 7 bases. Germline CDR1 LNHDA, CDR2 SQIVND (reference sequence). The length of the CDR3 is 17 residues. With 1 base clipped from V and 3 bases from J, the junction kept 8 bases outside the gene matches. CDR3 residues: CASSIVAASGYTGELFF. The CDR3 coding sequence is TGTGCCAGTAGTATAGTAGCGGCTAGCGGATACACCGGGGAGCTGTTTTTT.

The CDR3 loop is CASARGLGEKLFF. For the CDR3, the DNA is TGTGCCAGCGCCAGGGGGTTGGGTGAAAAACTGTTTTTT. The chain joins TRBV2 to TRBJ1-4; TRBD1 matches 7 bases. The germline CDR1 and CDR2 sequences are SNHLY and FYNNEI. The CDR3 runs 13 residues. V lost 8 bases to trimming and J lost 7 bases; unmatched junction nucleotides: 7.

V is TRBV10-2 and J is TRBJ2-1; 11 positions agree with TRBD2. In germline, CDR1 is WSHSY, CDR2 SAAADI. The CDR3 runs 15 residues. V was clipped by 6 bases and J by 5 bases; unmatched bases: 6. The chain's CDR3 is CASRLAGAGDNEQFF. The CDR3 nucleotides read TGCGCCAGCAGACTAGCGGGGGCCGGGGACAATGAGCAGTTCTTC.

The chain recombines TRBV5-1 with TRBJ1-1; D remains ambiguous. The V end was cut by 4 bases, the J end by 1 base, with 14 bases between. CDR1 SGHRS and CDR2 YFSETQ come from the germline V gene. This CDR3 comprises 15 residues. The CDR3 DNA reads TGCGCCAGCAGCATAGCCGTCGACAAGAACACTGAAGCTTTCTTT. Its protein is CASSIAVDKNTEAFF.

The chain combines TRBV2 with TRBJ1-2; no definite D call. The CDR3 contains 12 residues. V lost 5 bases, J lost 8 bases, and 12 bases lay in between. From germline, CDR1 is SNHLY and CDR2 FYNNEI. The DNA of the CDR3 is TGTGCCAGCAGTTATTACAATGCCGGCTACACCTTC. Residues: CASSYYNAGYTF. Together with reference TRBV2 and TRBJ1-2, the CDR3 gives the full variable domain: EPEVTQTPSHQVTQMGQEVILRCVPISNHLYFYWYRQILGQKVEFLVSFYNNEISEKSEIFDDQFSVERPDGSNFTLKIRSTKLEDSAMYFCASSYYNAGYTFGSGTRLTVV.

This chain uses TRBV11-2 with TRBJ2-3; a weak D match, TRBD1 (6 bases). V was trimmed by 0 bases and J by 0 bases, leaving 16 bases between them. Germline CDR1 SGHAT, CDR2 FQNNGV. The CDR3 runs 18 residues. The CDR3 protein is CASSLEGLAGVSTDTQYF. CDR3 nucleotides: TGTGCCAGCAGCTTAGAAGGTTTGGCAGGGGTAAGCACAGATACGCAGTATTTT.

CDR3 sequence reads: CATSDYERPGNEQFF. The CDR3 region has the DNA TGTGCCACCAGTGATTATGAGCGTCCAGGGAATGAGCAGTTCTTC. This chain links TRBV24-1 with TRBJ2-1; D is perhaps TRBD1 (5 bases). V lost 2 bases and J lost 7, with 14 bases in between. The CDR3 consists of 15 residues. CDR1 KGHDR and CDR2 SFDVKD come from the germline V gene.

The chain employs TRBV7-8 and TRBJ1-5; possible D gene TRBD1, 6 bases. The CDR3 covers 16 residues. CDR1 and CDR2 (germline): SGHVS, FQNEAQ. Trimming shortened V by 6 bases and J by 0 bases, and 15 bases separated the two germline ends. The CDR3: CASSSQGTNSNQPQHF. CDR3 bases: TGTGCCAGCAGTTCTCAGGGGACTAATAGCAATCAGCCCCAGCATTTT.

V and J are TRBV5-1 and TRBJ2-7; 7 positions agree with TRBD1. The germline gives CDR1 SGHRS, CDR2 YFSETQ. The CDR3 totals 15 residues. Germline trimming cut 6 bases from V and 7 bases from J; bases unmatched to any gene: 16. The DNA of the CDR3 is TGCGCCAGCACCCCCACGGGGCAGGGGGTCGGGGAGCAGTACTTC. Translated: CASTPTGQGVGEQYF.

The chain uses TRBV11-3 and TRBJ2-3; no clear D gene. Germline V lookup: CDR1 SGHNT, CDR2 YENEEA. The V end lost 0 bases, the J end lost 1 base, and 2 bases lay between the germline ends. The CDR3 loop spans 13 amino acids. CDR3 sequence: CASSLEGTDTQYF. The CDR3, as DNA: TGTGCCAGCAGCTTAGAAGGCACAGATACGCAGTATTTT.